This TCR beta chain derives from a study of radiation and T cells in renal cell carcinoma. Study findings and constraints: Only small tumor regions of about 0.97 g were sampled. In nephrectomy-only tumors, top 100 clonotypes averaged roughly 40%, versus about 50% irradiated. In blood, top tumor clones expanded by 2 weeks, shrinking by 4.

Treatment: 15 Gy SBRT to primary tumor, nephrectomy 4 weeks later. Nephrectomy followed 15 Gy stereotactic body radiation by 4 weeks. To note about this clone: The antigen is unknown.

Assay: immunoSEQ multiplex PCR; the TCRdb copy retains only in-frame clones and omits some. The sample includes around 20,000 clones, 40% to 55% of them seen just once. There are 15 residues in the CDR3. Germline V lookup: CDR1 LGHNA, CDR2 YSLEER. Trimming at V came to 5 bases and at J to 0 bases, leaving 7 bases not matched to a gene. The input for sequencing was tumor tissue, taken from a patient whose treatment included radiotherapy and nephrectomy. V usage is TRBV4-3 and J usage is TRBJ2-7; 7 bases agree with TRBD1. The origin of this receptor is a woman between 50 and 59 years old with renal cell carcinoma. Written as DNA, the CDR3 is TGCGCCAGCAGCAGCTCTTGGACAGGCTCCTACGAGCAGTACTTC. Amino acid sequence: CASSSSWTGSYEQYF.